The clone carrying this T cell receptor beta chain occurred many times. The CDR3 consists of 13 residues. In germline, CDR1 is SGHTA, CDR2 FQGTGA. The V end was cut by 2 bases, the J end by 4 bases, with 7 bases between. This entry belongs to a study of spatial heterogeneity in lung cancer. Turning to the study itself: Raw reads showed each unique TCR and UMI combination turning up more than ten times on average.

Time point given: sample taken at primary tumor resection. Tumor, nontumor lung or frozen PBMC supplied whole RNA that was sequenced unsorted. TCR cDNA molecules each carried a unique molecular identifier. Each CDR3 protein gets one entry after TCRdb re-called the 5' RACE reads with MiXCR. This sample has about 10,000 distinct CDR3 sequences; over 4.5% occur once, and the top ten carry over 25%. The TCR comes from a male donor with early-stage non-small cell lung cancer. Sequenced here: PBMCs, sampled at surgery. The chain recombines TRBV7-3 with TRBJ2-3, with D uncertain. The CDR3 protein is CASSLARADTQYF. CDR3 sequence (DNA): TGTGCCAGCAGCTTAGCTCGGGCAGATACGCAGTATTTT. Together with reference TRBV7-3 and TRBJ2-3, the CDR3 gives the full variable domain: GAGVSQTPSNKVTEKGKYVELRCDPISGHTALYWYRQSLGQGPEFLIYFQGTGAADDSGLPNDRFFAVRPEGSVSTLKIQRTERGDSAVYLCASSLARADTQYFGPGTRLTVL.